The 3 T cell receptor beta chains below all came from one sample that was sequenced in a study of blood T cell repertoires in COVID-19 (TCRdb year 2020). Libraries were constructed by the immunoSEQ multiplex PCR assay. The table comes from immuneACCESS by way of TCRdb, which keeps in-frame sequences with V and J called. Part of the clones is missing from these tables; in studies checked, under half for an unresolved V gene and the rest for unknown reasons. The sample table records some 400,000 clones; approximately 93% of these occur just once. 0.86% of the sample lies in the top ten. The specimen was PBMCs or T cells enriched from blood (not recorded which). The receptors stem from a woman aged 40 to 50 who had been exposed to COVID-19.

This clone has more than one count but fewer than ten. The CDR3 sequence: CASSLLNRDRDEQYF. The CDR3 DNA is TGTGCCAGCAGCTTACTAAACCGGGACAGGGACGAGCAGTACTTC. The chain uses TRBV7-8 and TRBJ2-7, with 9 nucleotides matching TRBD1. The CDR3 covers 15 residues. Germline V lookup: CDR1 SGHVS, CDR2 FQNEAQ. The V gene end was trimmed by 2 bases and the J gene end by 5 bases; junction bases not matched to a gene: 7.

The rearrangement joins TRBV19 to TRBJ1-1; maybe TRBD1 (5 bases). V lost 6 bases to trimming and J lost 4 bases, with 12 bases between them. The germline gives CDR1 LNHDA, CDR2 SQIVND (reference sequence). The CDR3 has 13 residues. This CDR3 is CASSTFGGTEAFF. Here the CDR3 DNA reads TGTGCCAGTAGCACGTTCGGGGGCACTGAAGCTTTCTTT.

This chain links TRBV3-1 (or the pseudogene TRBV3-2) with TRBJ2-1; 7 positions agree with TRBD2. CDR1 and CDR2 (germline): LGHDT, YNNKEL (reference sequence). V dropped 3 bases and J dropped 2; count of bases not matched to a gene: 10. CDR3 length: 17 residues. CDR3 sequence (DNA): TGTGCCAGCAGCCACTCATACCGGGGGGTTGCCTACAATGAGCAGTTCTTC. Its protein product is CASSHSYRGVAYNEQFF.